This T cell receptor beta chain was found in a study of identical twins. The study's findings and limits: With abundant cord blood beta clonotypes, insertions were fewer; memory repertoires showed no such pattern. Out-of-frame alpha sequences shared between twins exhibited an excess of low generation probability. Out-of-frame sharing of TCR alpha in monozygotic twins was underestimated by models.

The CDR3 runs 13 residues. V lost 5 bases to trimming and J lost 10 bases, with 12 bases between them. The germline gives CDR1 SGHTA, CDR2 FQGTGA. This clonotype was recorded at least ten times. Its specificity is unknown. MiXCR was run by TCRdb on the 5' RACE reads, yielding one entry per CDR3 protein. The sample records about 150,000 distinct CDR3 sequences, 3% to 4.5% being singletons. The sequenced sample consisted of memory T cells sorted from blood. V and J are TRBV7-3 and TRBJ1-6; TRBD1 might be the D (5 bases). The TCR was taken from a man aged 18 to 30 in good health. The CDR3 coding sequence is TGTGCCAGCAGCGTTTCAGGGCGGTCACCCCTCCACTTT. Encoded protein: CASSVSGRSPLHF. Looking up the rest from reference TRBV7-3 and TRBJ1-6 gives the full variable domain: GAGVSQTPSNKVTEKGKYVELRCDPISGHTALYWYRQSLGQGPEFLIYFQGTGAADDSGLPNDRFFAVRPEGSVSTLKIQRTERGDSAVYLCASSVSGRSPLHFGNGTRLTVT.